One and the same sample provided the 8 T cell receptor beta chains below, sequenced in a study of blood T cell repertoires in COVID-19. The assay was immunoSEQ multiplex PCR, and TCRdb's table has in-frame clones only and misses some. The sample holds about 140,000 clones, 75% to 80% seen once. Sequencing was done on a sample of PBMCs or T cells enriched from blood (not recorded which). The origin of the receptors is a woman in her forties or fifties who had recovered from COVID-19.

CDR3 nucleotide sequence: TGTGCCAGCAGTGAAGCAGACAGGGGTAATCAGCCCCAGCATTTT. Its protein product is CASSEADRGNQPQHF. The chain employs TRBV6-1 and TRBJ1-5; TRBD1 aligns across 8 bases. There are 15 residues in the CDR3. Trimming at V came to 0 bases and at J to 4 bases, leaving 2 bases not matched to a gene. Per germline, CDR1 MNHNS and CDR2 SASEGT.

V gene TRBV5-6 combines with J gene TRBJ1-1; TRBD1 aligns across 9 bases. Germline V lookup: CDR1 SGHDT, CDR2 YYEEEE. The CDR3 has 14 residues. V gave up 5 bases and J gave up 4 bases; unmatched junction bases: 6. The CDR3 spells CASRKTGGSTEAFF. As DNA, the CDR3 is TGTGCCAGCAGGAAGACAGGGGGGAGCACTGAAGCTTTCTTT.

V is TRBV27 and J is TRBJ2-2; 12 positions agree with TRBD2. V lost 4 bases to trimming and J lost 6 bases; unmatched junction nucleotides: 6. The CDR3 has 16 amino acids. Germline lookup yields CDR1 MNHEY and CDR2 SMNVEV (reference sequence). In DNA, the CDR3 is TGTGCCAGCAGTTCCAGACTAGCGGGAGTGTCCGGGGAGCTGTTTTTT. This encodes CASSSRLAGVSGELFF.

A few counts support this clone. The gene calls are TRBV6-5 and TRBJ1-5, with D possibly matching TRBD1 (6 bases). V was cut by 2 bases and J by 5 bases, with 10 bases left in between. This CDR3 is built from 14 residues. Germline V gene lookup returns CDR1 MNHEY and CDR2 SVGAGI. This chain's CDR3 is CASSYGGRDQPQHF. The DNA of the CDR3 is TGTGCCAGCAGTTACGGGGGCAGGGATCAGCCCCAGCATTTT.

This chain links TRBV4-1 with TRBJ1-2; D perhaps matches TRBD1 (6 bases). V lost 0 bases and J 3 bases, leaving 14 bases between the germline ends. The CDR3 loop spans 16 amino acids. Per germline, CDR1 MGHRA and CDR2 YSYEKL. The CDR3 nucleotides read TGCGCCAGCAGCCAAGAGGCGGGGGCGACCGACTATGGCTACACCTTC. It encodes CASSQEAGATDYGYTF.

The V gene is TRBV4-1, the J gene TRBJ2-2, with 9 bases matching TRBD1. This CDR3 contains 15 residues. J was trimmed by 4 bases and V by 4 bases; bases with no gene match: 4. CDR1 is MGHRA and CDR2 is YSYEKL in the germline V gene. The CDR3 DNA reads TGCGCCAGCAGCCGTTGGGACAGGGCCACCGGGGAGCTGTTTTTT. This gives the protein CASSRWDRATGELFF.

This clone was observed a handful of times. The V gene is TRBV19, the J gene TRBJ1-6; D remains ambiguous. Germline V gives CDR1 LNHDA, CDR2 SQIVND (reference sequence). There are 14 residues in the CDR3. V was shortened by 5 bases and J by 6 bases, with 11 bases between the two germline ends. The CDR3 reads CASSPQAVNSPLHF. CDR3 nucleotides: TGTGCCAGTAGTCCCCAGGCCGTTAATTCACCCCTCCACTTT.

The chain combines TRBV5-1 with TRBJ1-3; TRBD1 matches at 9 bases. There are 15 residues in the CDR3. Germline values: CDR1 SGHRS, CDR2 YFSETQ. V shed 3 bases and J 2 bases; nucleotides not matched to a gene: 3. DNA for the CDR3: TGCGCCAGCAGCTCCAGGACAGGGGCTGGAAACACCATATATTTT. Its translation: CASSSRTGAGNTIYF.